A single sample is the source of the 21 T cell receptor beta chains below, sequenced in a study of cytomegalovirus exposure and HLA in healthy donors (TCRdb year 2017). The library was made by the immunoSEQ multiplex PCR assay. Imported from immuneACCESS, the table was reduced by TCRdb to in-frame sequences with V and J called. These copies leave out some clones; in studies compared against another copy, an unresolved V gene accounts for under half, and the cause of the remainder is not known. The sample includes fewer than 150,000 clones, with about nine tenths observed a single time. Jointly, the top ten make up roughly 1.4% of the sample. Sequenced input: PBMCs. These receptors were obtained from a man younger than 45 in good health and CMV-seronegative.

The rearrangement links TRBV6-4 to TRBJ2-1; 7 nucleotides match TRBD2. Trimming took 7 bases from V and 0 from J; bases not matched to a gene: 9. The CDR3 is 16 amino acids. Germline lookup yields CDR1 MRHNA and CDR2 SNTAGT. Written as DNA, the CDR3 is TGTGCCAGCAAGGCGGGAGCCACTAGCTCCTACAATGAGCAGTTCTTC. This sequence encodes CASKAGATSSYNEQFF.

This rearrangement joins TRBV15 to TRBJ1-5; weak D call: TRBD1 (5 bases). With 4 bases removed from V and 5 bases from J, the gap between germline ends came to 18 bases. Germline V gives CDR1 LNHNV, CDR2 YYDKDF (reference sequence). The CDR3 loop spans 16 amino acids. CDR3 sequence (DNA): TGTGCCACCAGCAATGGCAGGGCTCGTTCGGATCAGCCCCAGCATTTT. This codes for CATSNGRARSDQPQHF.

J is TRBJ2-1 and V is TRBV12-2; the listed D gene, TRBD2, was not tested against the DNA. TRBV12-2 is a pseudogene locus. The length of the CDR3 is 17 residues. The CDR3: CASRPPRGLAGLLGQFF. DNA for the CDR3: TGTGCAAGTCGCCCGCCCAGAGGACTAGCGGGGTTATTGGGGCAGTTCTTC.

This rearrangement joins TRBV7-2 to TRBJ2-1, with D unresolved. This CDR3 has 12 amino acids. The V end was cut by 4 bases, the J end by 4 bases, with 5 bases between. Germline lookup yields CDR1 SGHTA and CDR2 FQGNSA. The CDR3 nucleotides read TGTGCCAGCAGCTCCCCTTACAATGAGCAGTTCTTC. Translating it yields CASSSPYNEQFF.

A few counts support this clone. The CDR3 protein is CASSETRGNTIYF. CDR3 in DNA: TGTGCCAGCTCCGAGACTCGGGGAAACACCATATATTTT. This chain joins TRBV18 and TRBJ1-3; no reliable D call. V was clipped by 6 bases and J by 4 bases, with 10 bases between them. The CDR3 has 13 residues. Looked up from germline, CDR1 is KGHSH and CDR2 is LQKENI. The whole variable domain, filled in from reference TRBV18 and TRBJ1-3, reads NAGVMQNPRHLVRRRGQEARLRCSPMKGHSHVYWYRQLPEEGLKFMVYLQKENIIDESGMPKERFSAEFPKEGPSILRIQQVVRGDSAAYFCASSETRGNTIYFGEGSWLTVV.

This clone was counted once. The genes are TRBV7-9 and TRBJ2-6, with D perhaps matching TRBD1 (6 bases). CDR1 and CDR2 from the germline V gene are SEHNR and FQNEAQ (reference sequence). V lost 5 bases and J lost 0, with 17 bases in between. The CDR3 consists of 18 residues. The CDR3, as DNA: TGTGCCAGCAGCCCCTTGCCGGGACACCTCTCTGGGGCCAACGTCCTGACTTTC. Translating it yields CASSPLPGHLSGANVLTF.

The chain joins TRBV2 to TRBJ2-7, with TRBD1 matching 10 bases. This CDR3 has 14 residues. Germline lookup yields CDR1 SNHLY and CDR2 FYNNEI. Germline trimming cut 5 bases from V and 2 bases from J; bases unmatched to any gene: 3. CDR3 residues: CASSIGTGAYEQYF. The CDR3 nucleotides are TGTGCCAGCAGTATCGGGACAGGGGCCTACGAGCAGTACTTC.

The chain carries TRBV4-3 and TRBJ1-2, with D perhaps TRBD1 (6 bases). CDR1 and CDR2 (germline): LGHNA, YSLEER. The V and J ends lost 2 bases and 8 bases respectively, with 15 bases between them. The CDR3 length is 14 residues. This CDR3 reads CASSQINPGEGYTF. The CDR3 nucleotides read TGCGCCAGCAGCCAAATTAATCCAGGGGAAGGCTACACCTTC.

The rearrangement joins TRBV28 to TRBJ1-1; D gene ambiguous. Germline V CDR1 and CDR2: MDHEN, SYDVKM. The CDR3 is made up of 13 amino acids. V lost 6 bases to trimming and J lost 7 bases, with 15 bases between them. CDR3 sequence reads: CASSPPPRHEAFF. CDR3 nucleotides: TGTGCCAGCAGCCCTCCCCCCAGGCATGAAGCTTTCTTT.

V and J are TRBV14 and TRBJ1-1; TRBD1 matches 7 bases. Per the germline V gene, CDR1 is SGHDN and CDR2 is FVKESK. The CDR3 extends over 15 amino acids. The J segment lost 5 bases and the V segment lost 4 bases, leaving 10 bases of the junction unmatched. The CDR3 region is CASSPRGRWETEAFF. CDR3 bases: TGTGCCAGCAGCCCAAGGGGGCGCTGGGAAACTGAAGCTTTCTTT.

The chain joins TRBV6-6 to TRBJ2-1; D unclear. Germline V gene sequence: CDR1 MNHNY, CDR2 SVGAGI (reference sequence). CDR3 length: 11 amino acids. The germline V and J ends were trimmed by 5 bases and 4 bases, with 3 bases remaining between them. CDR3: CASSLYNEQFF. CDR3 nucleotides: TGTGCCAGCAGTCTTTACAATGAGCAGTTCTTC.

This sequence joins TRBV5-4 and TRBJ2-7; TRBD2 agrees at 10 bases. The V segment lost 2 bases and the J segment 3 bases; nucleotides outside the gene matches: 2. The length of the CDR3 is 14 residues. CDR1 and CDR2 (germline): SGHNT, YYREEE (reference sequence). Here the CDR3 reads CASSLAGGLYEQYF. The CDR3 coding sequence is TGTGCCAGCAGCTTAGCGGGAGGGCTCTACGAGCAGTACTTC.

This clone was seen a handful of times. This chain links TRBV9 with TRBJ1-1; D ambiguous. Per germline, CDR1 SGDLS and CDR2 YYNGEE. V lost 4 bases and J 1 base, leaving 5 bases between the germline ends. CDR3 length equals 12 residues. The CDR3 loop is CASSRQNTEAFF. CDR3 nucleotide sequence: TGTGCCAGCAGCCGACAGAACACTGAAGCTTTCTTT.

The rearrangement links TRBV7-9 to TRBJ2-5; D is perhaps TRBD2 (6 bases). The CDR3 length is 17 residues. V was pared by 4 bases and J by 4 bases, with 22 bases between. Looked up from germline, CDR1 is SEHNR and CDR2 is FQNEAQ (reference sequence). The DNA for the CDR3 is TGTGCCAGCAGCTCGTTGACGGGCCTAGCGTACCGAGAGACCCAGTACTTC. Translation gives CASSSLTGLAYRETQYF.

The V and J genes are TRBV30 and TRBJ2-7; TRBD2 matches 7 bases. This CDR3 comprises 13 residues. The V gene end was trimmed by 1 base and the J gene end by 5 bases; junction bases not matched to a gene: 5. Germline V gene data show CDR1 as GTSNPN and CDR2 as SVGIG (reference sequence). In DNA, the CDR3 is TGTGCCTGGAGTGGGGGGGGGTTCCACGAGCAGTACTTC. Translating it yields CAWSGGGFHEQYF.

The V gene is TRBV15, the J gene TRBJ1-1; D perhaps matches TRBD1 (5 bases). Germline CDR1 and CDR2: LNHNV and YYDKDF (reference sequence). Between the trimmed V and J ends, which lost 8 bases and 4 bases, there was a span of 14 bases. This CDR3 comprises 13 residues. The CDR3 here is CATSRGVGTEAFF. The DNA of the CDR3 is TGTGCCACCTCCCGGGGGGTTGGCACTGAAGCTTTCTTT. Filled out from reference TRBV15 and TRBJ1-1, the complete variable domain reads DAMVIQNPRYQVTQFGKPVTLSCSQTLNHNVMYWYQQKSSQAPKLLFHYYDKDFNNEADTPDNFQSRRPNTSFCFLDIRSPGLGDTAMYLCATSRGVGTEAFFGQGTRLTVV.

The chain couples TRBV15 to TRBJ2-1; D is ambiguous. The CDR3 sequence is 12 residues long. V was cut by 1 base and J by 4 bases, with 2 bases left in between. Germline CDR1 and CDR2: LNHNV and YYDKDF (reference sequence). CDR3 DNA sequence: TGTGCCACCAGCAGAGTATACAATGAGCAGTTCTTC. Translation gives CATSRVYNEQFF.

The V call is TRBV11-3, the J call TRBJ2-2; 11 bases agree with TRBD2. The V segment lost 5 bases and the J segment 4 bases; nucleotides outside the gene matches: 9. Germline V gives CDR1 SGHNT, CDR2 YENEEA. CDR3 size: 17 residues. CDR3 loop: CASSPRLAGTLTGELFF. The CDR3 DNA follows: TGTGCCAGCAGCCCGCGACTAGCGGGGACTCTCACCGGGGAGCTGTTTTTT.

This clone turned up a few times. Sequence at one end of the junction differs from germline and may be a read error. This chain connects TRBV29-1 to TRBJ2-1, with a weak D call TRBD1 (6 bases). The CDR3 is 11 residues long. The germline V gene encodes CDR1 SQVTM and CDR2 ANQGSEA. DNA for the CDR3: TGCAGCGTTGAAGATGACAGGCCGGGGATCTTC. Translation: CSVEDDRPGIF.

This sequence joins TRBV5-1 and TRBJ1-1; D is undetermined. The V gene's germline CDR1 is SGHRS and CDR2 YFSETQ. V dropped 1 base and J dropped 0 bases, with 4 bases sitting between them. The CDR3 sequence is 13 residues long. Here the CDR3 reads CASSLIVNTEAFF. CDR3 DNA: TGCGCCAGCAGCTTGATAGTGAACACTGAAGCTTTCTTT.

CDR3 amino acids: CASSFAARNEQFF. CDR3 DNA sequence: TGTGCCAGCAGCTTTGCCGCGAGAAATGAGCAGTTCTTC. V and J are TRBV5-6 and TRBJ2-1, with D unclear. Trimming took 2 bases from V and 7 from J, leaving 10 bases between them. CDR1 SGHDT and CDR2 YYEEEE come from the germline V gene. The CDR3 extends over 13 amino acids.